This TCR beta chain was sequenced in a study of cytomegalovirus exposure and HLA in healthy donors. Findings and caveats of the study: TCR beta chain V- and J-gene trimming was linked, in a later analysis, to a missense variant in DCLRE1C. The authors enumerated 150 to 200 TCR beta chains as linked to cytomegalovirus.

When sampled, the donors appeared nominally healthy, though they likely had unrecorded immune exposures. Comment on this clone: Antigen specificity is unknown.

PCR primers comprised 60 Vbeta and 13 Jbeta primers. Assay: immunoSEQ multiplex PCR; the TCRdb copy retains only in-frame clones and omits some. This repertoire shows approximately 170,000 clones, approximately 77% found once; its top ten account for roughly 7.4%. V lost 4 bases and J 2 bases, leaving 7 bases between the germline ends. The CDR3 sequence is 12 residues long. V is TRBV5-3 and J is TRBJ2-7, with a possible D match to TRBD2 (5 bases). TRBV5-3 is labeled an ORF, and its function is uncertain. The sequencing input was PBMCs. The sequence derives from a male donor in good health and CMV-seropositive. CDR3 in amino acids: CARSDGTYEQYF. CDR3 DNA sequence: TGTGCCAGAAGCGACGGGACCTACGAGCAGTACTTC.